The rows below give T cell receptor beta chains drawn from one sample of a study of human T cells and chemical hapten exposure. A single record per CDR3 protein comes from TCRdb applying MiXCR to the RACE reads. The sample yields 95,000 to 150,000 distinct CDR3 sequences, about 10% seen once. Sequenced material: whole blood, taken in connection with sensitization to the hapten diphenylcyclopropenone (DPC). The origin of the receptors is a woman aged 50 to 65 with alopecia areata. Some clones in this sample may be carry-over from other donors' samples. Both conserved end residues are part of each CDR3. Each record gives: V gene, clone size, J gene, CDR3 protein. Rows give clone size only sometimes, using once, few, many, or a class for an expanded clone.

v_call: TRBV2; clone_size: few; j_call: TRBJ2-2; cdr3_aa: CASSGLRPSAGELFF
v_call: TRBV5-1; clone_size: .; j_call: TRBJ2-3; cdr3_aa: CASSPGRTPADTQYF
v_call: TRBV2; clone_size: .; j_call: TRBJ2-2; cdr3_aa: CASSVTSGGSTGELFF
v_call: TRBV7-9; clone_size: few; j_call: TRBJ2-3; cdr3_aa: CASSSRPTQYF
v_call: TRBV5-1; clone_size: many; j_call: TRBJ2-7; cdr3_aa: CASSSGLRDRAYEQYF
v_call: TRBV5-1; clone_size: .; j_call: TRBJ2-7; cdr3_aa: CASSLRSGTTRASYEQYF
v_call: TRBV11-3; clone_size: .; j_call: TRBJ2-2; cdr3_aa: CASRLVANTGELFF
v_call: TRBV28; clone_size: many; j_call: TRBJ2-7; cdr3_aa: CASSLLTGDRYEQYF
v_call: TRBV29-1; clone_size: many; j_call: TRBJ1-1; cdr3_aa: CSALLANTEAFF
v_call: TRBV9; clone_size: many; j_call: TRBJ2-7; cdr3_aa: CASSPSPDREGVQYF
v_call: TRBV20-1; clone_size: few; j_call: TRBJ1-1; cdr3_aa: CSARHSAPQATEAFF
v_call: TRBV2; clone_size: .; j_call: TRBJ1-2; cdr3_aa: CASKGSLNYGYTF
v_call: TRBV4-1; clone_size: .; j_call: TRBJ2-3; cdr3_aa: CASSQSPPGGTRTDTQYF
v_call: TRBV7-2; clone_size: .; j_call: TRBJ1-2; cdr3_aa: CASSPQTGGYGYTF
v_call: TRBV4-1; clone_size: .; j_call: TRBJ1-6; cdr3_aa: CATLPDPGTGNNSPLHF
v_call: TRBV12-3/TRBV12-4; clone_size: few; j_call: TRBJ2-5; cdr3_aa: CASRHGGGETQYF
v_call: TRBV12-3/TRBV12-4; clone_size: .; j_call: TRBJ1-1; cdr3_aa: CASSFGQNTEAFF
v_call: TRBV2; clone_size: few; j_call: TRBJ2-2; cdr3_aa: CARRLAPGELFF
v_call: TRBV5-6; clone_size: .; j_call: TRBJ1-5; cdr3_aa: CASSWGGQPQHF
v_call: TRBV20-1; clone_size: .; j_call: TRBJ1-5; cdr3_aa: CSAVTGTNQPQHF
v_call: TRBV7-2; clone_size: .; j_call: TRBJ2-7; cdr3_aa: CASSRQTSYEQYF
v_call: TRBV11-2; clone_size: many; j_call: TRBJ2-5; cdr3_aa: CASSLETYGTQYF
v_call: TRBV20-1; clone_size: few; j_call: TRBJ1-2; cdr3_aa: CSAPIYGYTF
v_call: TRBV29-1; clone_size: few; j_call: TRBJ1-1; cdr3_aa: CSVEGGSGVTEAFF
v_call: TRBV12-5; clone_size: few; j_call: TRBJ1-5; cdr3_aa: CASGLGDGGQPQHF
v_call: TRBV7-9; clone_size: .; j_call: TRBJ2-2; cdr3_aa: CASSLLPGELFF